Presented here are 14 T cell receptor beta chains from one specimen sequenced in a study of technical replicates of blood from several donors. TCRdb's table, derived via immunoSEQ multiplex PCR, lists solely in-frame clones and lacks some. Altogether about 60,000 clones are present, approximately 86% being singletons, with the ten largest covering under 6.5%. The sample consisted of PBMCs. The receptors come from a human donor in good health. Some clones in this sample may be carry-over from other donors' samples.

The chain uses TRBV9 and TRBJ1-3; weak D call: TRBD1 (6 bases). This CDR3 has 15 amino acids. The germline V gene encodes CDR1 SGDLS and CDR2 YYNGEE. Between the trimmed V and J ends, which lost 4 bases and 3 bases, there was a span of 14 bases. In nucleotides, the CDR3 is TGTGCCAGCAGCCCGGTGGGGGCAAATGGAAACACCATATATTTT. Translating gives CASSPVGANGNTIYF.

The chain is built from TRBV4-1 and TRBJ2-3, with D unclear. The CDR3 extends over 15 amino acids. The germline V and J ends were trimmed by 1 base and 5 bases, with 13 bases remaining between them. The germline CDR1 and CDR2 sequences are MGHRA and YSYEKL. The CDR3 is CASSQASANLDTQYF. DNA for the CDR3: TGCGCCAGCAGCCAAGCCAGCGCTAACTTAGATACGCAGTATTTT.

The chain couples TRBV6-5 to TRBJ2-5; the match to TRBD2 covers 9 bases. With V trimmed by 2 bases and J by 5 bases, 6 bases remained unmatched. Germline V gene sequence: CDR1 MNHEY, CDR2 SVGAGI. The CDR3 has 15 amino acids. The CDR3 DNA sequence: TGTGCCAGCAGTTACGGGCCGGGGACTAGCGAGACCCAGTACTTC. This encodes CASSYGPGTSETQYF.

V usage is TRBV19 and J usage is TRBJ2-2; 9 nucleotides match TRBD1. Germline V gives CDR1 LNHDA, CDR2 SQIVND (reference sequence). The CDR3 is 16 amino acids. V lost 2 bases and J lost 6; bases outside the gene matches: 7. CDR3 amino acids: CASSIWDRALPGELFF. CDR3 in DNA: TGTGCCAGTAGTATATGGGACAGGGCGCTACCCGGGGAGCTGTTTTTT. Complete variable domain (other parts from reference TRBV19 and TRBJ2-2): DGGITQSPKYLFRKEGQNVTLSCEQNLNHDAMYWYRQDPGQGLRLIYYSQIVNDFQKGDIAEGYSVSREKKESFPLTVTSAQKNPTAFYLCASSIWDRALPGELFFGEGSRLTVL.

The rearrangement links TRBV29-1 to TRBJ1-4; 7 bases match TRBD1. The CDR3 runs to 12 residues. Per the germline V gene, CDR1 is SQVTM and CDR2 is ANQGSEA. V lost 3 bases and J lost 8; bases outside the gene matches: 3. In nucleotides, the CDR3 is TGCAGCGTTGACAGGGGGGACGAAAAACTGTTTTTT. Protein product: CSVDRGDEKLFF.

This chain uses TRBV6-4 with TRBJ2-1; 7 bases map to TRBD2. This CDR3 is 15 amino acids long. Trimming removed 4 bases from V and 7 bases from J; junction bases left unmatched: 10. In germline, CDR1 is MRHNA, CDR2 SNTAGT. The CDR3 DNA follows: TGTGCCAGCAGTGCTTCTAGCGGAGCGGGTAATGAGCAGTTCTTC. Protein: CASSASSGAGNEQFF.

This clone was detected once. The chain employs TRBV7-2 and TRBJ2-7, with 8 positions matching TRBD1. The CDR3 has 19 amino acids. The junction had 18 bases not matched to a gene; V was cut back by 5 bases and J by 0 bases. Germline loops: CDR1 SGHTA, CDR2 FQGNSA. CDR3 loop: CASSRILTLRQGSSYEQYF. In DNA, the CDR3 is TGTGCCAGCAGCCGTATACTTACTCTTCGACAGGGGAGCTCCTACGAGCAGTACTTC.

The gene calls are TRBV7-2 and TRBJ2-1; 11 bases are shared with TRBD2. V shed 1 base, J shed 9 bases, and the junction held 8 bases outside the gene matches. In germline, CDR1 is SGHTA, CDR2 FQGNSA. The CDR3 covers 16 residues. As DNA, the CDR3 is TGTGCCAGCAGCTTAGGGTCCACTAGCGGGAGAGCTGAGCAGTTCTTC. Translation: CASSLGSTSGRAEQFF.

This rearrangement joins TRBV19 to TRBJ2-7; TRBD2 agrees at 9 bases. Trimming removed 2 bases from V and 6 bases from J; junction bases left unmatched: 20. Germline V gene data show CDR1 as LNHDA and CDR2 as SQIVND (reference sequence). The CDR3 spans 19 residues. This chain's CDR3 is CASSIKPQWLAGILGEQYF. In nucleotides, the CDR3 is TGTGCCAGTAGTATAAAGCCTCAGTGGCTAGCGGGAATTCTCGGCGAGCAGTACTTC.

The chain employs TRBV2 and TRBJ2-7; 8 positions match TRBD1. The length of the CDR3 is 12 residues. Germline trimming cut 11 bases from V and 6 bases from J; bases unmatched to any gene: 9. Germline loops: CDR1 SNHLY, CDR2 FYNNEI. The CDR3 DNA follows: TGTGCCGGGGGGTCACAGGGGGGCGAGCAGTACTTC. Amino acids: CAGGSQGGEQYF.

The chain recombines TRBV7-8 with TRBJ1-2, with D perhaps TRBD1 (6 bases). CDR1 SGHVS and CDR2 FQNEAQ come from the germline V gene. The length of the CDR3 is 14 residues. V shed 5 bases and J shed 7 bases, with 17 bases lying between them. The CDR3 sequence is CASSPQQGLGGYTF. Here the CDR3 DNA reads TGTGCCAGCAGCCCACAACAGGGCCTCGGTGGCTACACCTTC.

This rearrangement joins TRBV7-2 to TRBJ2-2; maybe TRBD1 (6 bases). The germline V and J ends were trimmed by 1 base and 4 bases, with 13 bases remaining between them. This CDR3 comprises 16 residues. Germline V gene lookup returns CDR1 SGHTA and CDR2 FQGNSA. CDR3 sequence (DNA): TGTGCCAGCAGCTTAGTCCAGGGACACCCCACCGGGGAGCTGTTTTTT. Amino acids: CASSLVQGHPTGELFF.

V and J are TRBV5-1 and TRBJ2-7, with D perhaps matching TRBD2 (5 bases). Germline V lookup: CDR1 SGHRS, CDR2 YFSETQ. V lost 1 base and J lost 6, with 17 bases in between. This CDR3 contains 15 residues. Here the CDR3 DNA reads TGCGCCAGCAGCTTGATCCCCGGGTGGGCGGGCGAGCAGTACTTC. Translation: CASSLIPGWAGEQYF.

This chain joins TRBV5-1 and TRBJ2-5, with 9 bases identical to TRBD2. This CDR3 spans 17 amino acids. The germline V gene encodes CDR1 SGHRS and CDR2 YFSETQ. The junction had 8 bases not matched to a gene; V was cut back by 0 bases and J by 2 bases. CDR3 loop: CASSLDPSGVTQETQYF. For the CDR3, the DNA is TGCGCCAGCAGCTTGGACCCTAGCGGGGTGACTCAAGAGACCCAGTACTTC.